The sequence of this T cell receptor (beta chain) was determined in a study of blood T cell repertoires in COVID-19. Study overall: Acute and convalescent COVID-19 samples came from the United States, Italy and Spain. Nucleic acid was either cDNA or gDNA, and it came from T cells, B-cell-depleted T cells, or PBMCs.

The germline V gene has CDR1 GTSNPN and CDR2 SVGIG (reference sequence). There are 15 residues in the CDR3. V was trimmed by 0 bases and J by 3 bases, leaving 12 bases between them. The authors' processing: Amplifying reference gene primers gave estimates of nucleated cell counts. Clones were sequenced by immunoSEQ multiplex PCR, and TCRdb holds only the in-frame ones, with some missing. V and J calls and clone size come straight from that table; D and trimming were deduced from the DNA. The table records about 110,000 clones, approximately 85% of them present only once. The clonotype comes from a human donor in a cohort sampled during active COVID-19. This sequence joins TRBV30 and TRBJ2-1; no firm D call. Sequencing was carried out using peripheral blood. CDR3 in amino acids: CAWSVGVEVYNEQFF. In nucleotides, the CDR3 is TGTGCCTGGAGTGTAGGAGTTGAGGTCTACAATGAGCAGTTCTTC.